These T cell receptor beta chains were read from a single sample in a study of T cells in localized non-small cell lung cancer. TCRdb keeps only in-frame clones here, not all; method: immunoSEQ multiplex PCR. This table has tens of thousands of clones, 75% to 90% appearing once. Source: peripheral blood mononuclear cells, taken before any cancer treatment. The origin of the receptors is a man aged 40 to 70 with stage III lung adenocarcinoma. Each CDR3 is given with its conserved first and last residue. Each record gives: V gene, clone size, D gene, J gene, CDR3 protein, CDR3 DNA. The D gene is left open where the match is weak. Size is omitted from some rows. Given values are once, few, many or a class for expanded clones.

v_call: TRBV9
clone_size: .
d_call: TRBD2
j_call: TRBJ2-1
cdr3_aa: CASSVVGLAGNEQFF
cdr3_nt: TGTGCCAGCAGCGTAGTGGGCCTAGCGGGCAATGAGCAGTTCTTC

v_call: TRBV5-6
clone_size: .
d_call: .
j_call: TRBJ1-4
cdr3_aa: CASSLMGGLNEKLFF
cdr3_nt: TGTGCCAGCAGCTTGATGGGCGGACTTAATGAAAAACTGTTTTTT

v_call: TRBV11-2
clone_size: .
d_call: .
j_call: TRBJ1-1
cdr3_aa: CASSLNSQLLEAFF
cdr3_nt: TGTGCCAGCAGCTTAAATTCACAGCTACTCGAAGCTTTCTTT

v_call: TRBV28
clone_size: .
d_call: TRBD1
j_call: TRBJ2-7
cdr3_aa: CASTPSGGNNYEQYF
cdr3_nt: TGTGCCAGCACCCCCTCAGGGGGAAATAACTACGAGCAGTACTTC

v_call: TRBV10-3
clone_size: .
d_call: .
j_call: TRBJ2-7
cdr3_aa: CAIAGAAQGEQYF
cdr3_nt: TGTGCCATCGCAGGTGCAGCCCAGGGCGAGCAGTACTTC

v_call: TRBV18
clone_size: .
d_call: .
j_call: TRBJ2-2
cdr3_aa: CASSPRTPNTGELFF
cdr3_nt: TGTGCCAGCTCACCAAGGACACCGAACACCGGGGAGCTGTTTTTT

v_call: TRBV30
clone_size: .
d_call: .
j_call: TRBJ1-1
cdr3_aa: CAWSWGGDTEAFF
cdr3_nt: TGTGCCTGGAGTTGGGGTGGGGACACTGAAGCTTTCTTT

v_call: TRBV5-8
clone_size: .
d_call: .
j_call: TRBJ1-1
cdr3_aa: CASSETGGPYPTEAFF
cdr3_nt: TGTGCCAGCAGCGAGACCGGGGGCCCCTACCCCACTGAAGCTTTCTTT

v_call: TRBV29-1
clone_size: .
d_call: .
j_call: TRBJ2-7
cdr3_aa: CSVLTVAYEQYF
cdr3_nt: TGCAGCGTTTTGACAGTAGCCTACGAGCAGTACTTC

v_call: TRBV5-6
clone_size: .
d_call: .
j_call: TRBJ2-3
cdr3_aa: CASSVQVTDTQYF
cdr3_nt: TGTGCCAGCAGTGTACAGGTCACAGATACGCAGTATTTT

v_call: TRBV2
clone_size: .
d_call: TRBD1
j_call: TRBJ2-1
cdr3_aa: CASRNRGEEDEQFF
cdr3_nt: TGTGCCAGCAGAAACAGGGGTGAAGAGGATGAGCAGTTCTTC

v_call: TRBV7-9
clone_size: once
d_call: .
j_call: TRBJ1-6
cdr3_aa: CASSLEGGLVLHF
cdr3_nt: TGTGCCAGCAGCTTAGAGGGGGGCCTTGTTCTCCACTTT

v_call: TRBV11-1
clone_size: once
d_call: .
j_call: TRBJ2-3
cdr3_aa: CASSLEFSDTQYF
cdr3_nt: TGTGCCAGCAGCTTGGAATTCTCAGATACGCAGTATTTT

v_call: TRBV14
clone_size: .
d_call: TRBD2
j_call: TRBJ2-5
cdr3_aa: CASSQGAGVGRAQYF
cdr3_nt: TGTGCCAGCAGCCAAGGAGCGGGAGTAGGGAGGGCCCAGTACTTC

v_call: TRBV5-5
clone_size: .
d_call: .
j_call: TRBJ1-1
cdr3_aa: CASSLRVEGVTEAFF
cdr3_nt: TGTGCCAGCAGCTTGAGGGTAGAGGGGGTCACTGAAGCTTTCTTT

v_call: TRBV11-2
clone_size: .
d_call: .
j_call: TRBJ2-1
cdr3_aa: CASSLGTNEQFF
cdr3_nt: TGTGCCAGCAGCTTAGGAACTAATGAGCAGTTCTTC

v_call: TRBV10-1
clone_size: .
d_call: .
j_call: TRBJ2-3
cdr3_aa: CATTGGAYTDTQYF
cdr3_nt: TGCGCCACAACAGGAGGGGCCTACACAGATACGCAGTATTTT

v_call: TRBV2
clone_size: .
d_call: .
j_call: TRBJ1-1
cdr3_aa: CASQSQGDTEAFF
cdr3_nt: TGTGCCTCACAATCCCAGGGTGACACTGAAGCTTTCTTT

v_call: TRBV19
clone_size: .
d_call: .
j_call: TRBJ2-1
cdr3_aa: CASRDPQRNEQFF
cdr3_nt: TGTGCGTCCCGGGACCCCCAACGGAATGAGCAGTTCTTC

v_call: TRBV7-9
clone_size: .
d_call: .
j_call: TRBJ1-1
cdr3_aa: CASSARGLTEAFF
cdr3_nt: TGTGCCAGCAGCGCCAGGGGTCTGACTGAAGCTTTCTTT

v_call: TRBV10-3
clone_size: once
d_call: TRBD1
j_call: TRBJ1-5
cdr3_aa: CAISVGDRYSNQPQHF
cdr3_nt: TGTGCCATCAGCGTCGGGGACAGATATAGCAATCAGCCCCAGCATTTT

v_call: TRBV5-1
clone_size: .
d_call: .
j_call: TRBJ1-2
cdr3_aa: CASSLVPNYGYTF
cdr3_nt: TGCGCCAGCAGCTTGGTCCCAAACTATGGCTACACCTTC

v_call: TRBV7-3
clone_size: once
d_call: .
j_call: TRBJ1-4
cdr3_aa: CASSLRGPRWTNEKLFF
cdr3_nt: TGTGCCAGCAGCCTACGCGGGCCGAGATGGACTAATGAAAAACTGTTTTTT

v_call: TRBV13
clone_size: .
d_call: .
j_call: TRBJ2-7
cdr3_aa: CASSLRLVWHEQYF
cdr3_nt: TGTGCCAGCAGCCTGAGACTAGTGTGGCACGAGCAGTACTTC

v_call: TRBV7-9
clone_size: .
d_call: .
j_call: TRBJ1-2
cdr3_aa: CASSEDGNRGYTF
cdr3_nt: TGTGCCAGCAGCGAGGATGGGAATAGAGGCTACACCTTC